The rows below give T cell receptor beta chains drawn from one sample of a study of T cells expressing NK-cell markers. From the 5' RACE reads, TCRdb lists one entry per CDR3 protein and no DNA. The sample data list roughly 430,000 distinct CDR3 sequences. Material for sequencing was blood T cells: a sorted CD56 or NKG2C T cell subset, CD4+ or CD8+ T cells, or bulk PBMC T cells (not recorded which). The source is a woman between 18 and 70 years old in good health. Both conserved end residues are part of each CDR3.

>TRBJ2-7|TRBV27
CASSQLAGAYEQYF
>TRBJ2-2|TRBV9
CASSFDRVTGELFF
>TRBJ1-3|TRBV6-5
CASSYEAGAGNTIYF
>TRBJ1-1|TRBV15
CATSRRGPPGMAEAFF
>TRBJ2-1|TRBV11-1
CASSLEVSGLAGSNEQFF
>TRBJ1-5|TRBV23-1
CASSHRQANQPQHF
>TRBJ2-2|TRBV27
CASSLGSISGYTGELFF
>TRBJ2-2|TRBV6-2/TRBV6-3
CASSYSGLAGSTGELFF
>TRBJ1-4|TRBV7-2
CASSPAFGGINEKLFF
>TRBJ1-1|TRBV5-1
CASRTSMNTEAFF
>TRBJ2-1|TRBV20-1
CSARDPGQGIYNEQFF
>TRBJ2-1|TRBV18
CASSTPGGVEYNEQFF
>TRBJ2-4|TRBV11-2
CASSLGRRGHANIQYF
>TRBJ2-1|TRBV24-1
CATSDLTGGSYNEQFF
>TRBJ2-5|TRBV5-5
CASSSPASGVETQYF
>TRBJ2-2|TRBV6-4
CASIGNGTGELFF
>TRBJ2-5|TRBV18
CASSPGALETQYF
>TRBJ2-2|TRBV28
CASSADPGLAGVPNTGELFF
>TRBJ1-5|TRBV7-2
CASSLFSQPAQPQHF
>TRBJ2-3|TRBV5-1
CASTFGTDTQYF
>TRBJ2-7|TRBV30
CAWSHTQLSGRWYEQYF
>TRBJ1-1|TRBV7-8
CASSSSRQGDPEAFF
>TRBJ2-6|TRBV20-1
CSARGGTRSSGANVLTF
>TRBJ2-1|TRBV6-1
CASSPPPFAGEIDEQFF
>TRBJ1-1|TRBV29-1
CSSGEGLNTEAFF
>TRBJ2-4|TRBV5-1
CASSLDQGFQYF
>TRBJ2-7|TRBV4-2
CASSQDKGHYEQYF
>TRBJ2-3|TRBV6-5
CASSYSEGLMQYF
>TRBJ1-4|TRBV7-9
CASSPWTGGNEKLFF
>TRBJ2-7|TRBV10-3
CAISATSGTYEQYF
>TRBJ2-7|TRBV5-1
CASSLERQTYEQYF
>TRBJ2-3|TRBV7-9
CASTPGGYPTDTQYF
>TRBJ2-3|TRBV11-2
CASSPGTPHTQYF
>TRBJ1-1|TRBV24-1
CATSDSRPGQKQAFF
>TRBJ2-1|TRBV5-1
CASSLAGHYNEQFF
>TRBJ2-2|TRBV27
CASSFGPITGELFF
>TRBJ2-1|TRBV15
CATQQMASRYNEQFF
>TRBJ1-1|TRBV7-2
CASSLDKFTEAFF
>TRBJ2-1|TRBV27
CASNFGGGSYNEQFF
>TRBJ2-1|TRBV7-2
CASSLALAGISEQFF
>TRBJ1-6|TRBV12-3/TRBV12-4
CASSQRDSPLHF
>TRBJ2-6|TRBV6-1
CASSEPGGESGANVLTF
>TRBJ2-1|TRBV7-9
CASSSGLAGYHEQFF
>TRBJ2-1|TRBV7-3
CASSISEERLQFF
>TRBJ2-1|TRBV12-3/TRBV12-4
CASSLASGGTYEQFF
>TRBJ2-3|TRBV18
CASSSGLAGVTSTDTQYF
>TRBJ2-7|TRBV6-1
CASRVRQIAYEQYF
>TRBJ1-6|TRBV5-6
CASIRTGRHNSPLHF
>TRBJ1-3|TRBV6-1
CASSDNSGNTIYF
>TRBJ2-6|TRBV29-1
CSVEVQPKAGANVLTF
>TRBJ2-7|TRBV20-1
CSADLTYSSSSYEQYF
>TRBJ2-6|TRBV5-1
CASSSTAAGANVLTF